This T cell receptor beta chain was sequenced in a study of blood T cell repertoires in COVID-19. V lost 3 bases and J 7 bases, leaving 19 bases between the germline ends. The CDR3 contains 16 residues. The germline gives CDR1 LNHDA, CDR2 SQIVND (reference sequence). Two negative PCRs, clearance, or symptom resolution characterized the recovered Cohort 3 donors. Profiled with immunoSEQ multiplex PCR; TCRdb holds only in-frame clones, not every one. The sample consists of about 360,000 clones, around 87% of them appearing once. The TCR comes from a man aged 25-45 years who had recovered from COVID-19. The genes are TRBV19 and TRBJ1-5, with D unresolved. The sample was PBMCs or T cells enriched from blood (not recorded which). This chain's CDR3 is CASSILDRLEGQPQHF. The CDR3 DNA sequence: TGTGCCAGTAGTATCTTGGACCGCCTCGAGGGCCAGCCCCAGCATTTT.